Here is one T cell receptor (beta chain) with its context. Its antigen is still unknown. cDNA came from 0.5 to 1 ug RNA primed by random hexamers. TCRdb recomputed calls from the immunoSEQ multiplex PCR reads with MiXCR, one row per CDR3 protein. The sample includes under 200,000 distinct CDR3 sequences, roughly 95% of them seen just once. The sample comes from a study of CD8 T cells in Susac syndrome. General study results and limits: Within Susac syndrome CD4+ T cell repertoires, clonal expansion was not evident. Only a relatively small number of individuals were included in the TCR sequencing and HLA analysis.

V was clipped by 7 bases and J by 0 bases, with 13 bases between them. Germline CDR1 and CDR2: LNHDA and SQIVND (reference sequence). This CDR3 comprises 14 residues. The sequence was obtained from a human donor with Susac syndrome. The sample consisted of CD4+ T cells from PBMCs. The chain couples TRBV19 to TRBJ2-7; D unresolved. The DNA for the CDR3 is TGTGCCAGTAAGCAGGCTCCCAACTCCTACGAGCAGTACTTC. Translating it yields CASKQAPNSYEQYF. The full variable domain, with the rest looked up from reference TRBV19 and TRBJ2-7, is DGGITQSPKYLFRKEGQNVTLSCEQNLNHDAMYWYRQDPGQGLRLIYYSQIVNDFQKGDIAEGYSVSREKKESFPLTVTSAQKNPTAFYLCASKQAPNSYEQYFGPGTRLTVT.